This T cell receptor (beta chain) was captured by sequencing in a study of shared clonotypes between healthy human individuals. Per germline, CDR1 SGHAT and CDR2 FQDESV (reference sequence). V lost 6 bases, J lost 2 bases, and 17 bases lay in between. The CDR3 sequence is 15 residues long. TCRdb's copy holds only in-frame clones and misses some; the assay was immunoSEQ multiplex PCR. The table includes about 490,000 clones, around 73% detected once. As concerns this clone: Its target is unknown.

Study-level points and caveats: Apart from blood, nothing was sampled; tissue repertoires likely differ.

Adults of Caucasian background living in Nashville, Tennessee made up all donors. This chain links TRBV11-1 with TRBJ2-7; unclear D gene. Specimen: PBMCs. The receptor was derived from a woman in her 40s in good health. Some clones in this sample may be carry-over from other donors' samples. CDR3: CASSFLRYSPYEQYF. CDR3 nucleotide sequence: TGTGCCAGCAGTTTCCTCCGCTACTCACCCTACGAGCAGTACTTC.